This T cell receptor (beta chain) is drawn from a study of blood T cell repertoires in COVID-19. The CDR3 runs to 13 residues. Germline V gives CDR1 LNHDA, CDR2 SQIVND (reference sequence). Trimming took 2 bases from V and 2 from J, leaving 6 bases between them. Sequencing used immunoSEQ multiplex PCR; TCRdb keeps in-frame clones, though not all of them. The top ten clones hold approximately 9% of a sample with 150,000 to 200,000 clones, over 75% of them seen once. The source is a young woman who had recovered from COVID-19. The chain employs TRBV19 and TRBJ2-5, with D unclear. The sequencing sample was made of PBMCs or T cells enriched from blood (not recorded which). CDR3 amino acids: CASSIILQETQYF. The CDR3 DNA sequence: TGTGCCAGTAGTATAATACTACAAGAGACCCAGTACTTC.